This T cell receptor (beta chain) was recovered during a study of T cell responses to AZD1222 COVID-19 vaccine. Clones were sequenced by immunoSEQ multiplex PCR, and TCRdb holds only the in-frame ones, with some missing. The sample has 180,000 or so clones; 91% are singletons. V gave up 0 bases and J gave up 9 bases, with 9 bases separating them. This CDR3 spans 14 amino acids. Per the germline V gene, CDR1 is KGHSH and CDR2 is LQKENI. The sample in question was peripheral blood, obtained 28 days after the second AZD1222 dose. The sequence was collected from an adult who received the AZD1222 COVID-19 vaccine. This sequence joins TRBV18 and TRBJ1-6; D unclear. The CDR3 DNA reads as TGTGCCAGCTCACCACCCCCTCTCGGTTCACCCCTCCACTTT. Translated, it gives CASSPPPLGSPLHF.